This T cell receptor (beta chain) was documented in a study of OX40 agonist ivuxolimab in advanced cancers. Study outcomes and limitations: Near-lowest levels of clonal expansion characterized partial responders at 0.1-3.0 mg/kg. CD8+ T cells averaged more expanded clones than CD4+. Clonal expansion was seen in CD4+ and CD8+ blood T cells by week 6 at 0.1 to 3.0 mg/kg.

Anyone with autoimmune disease history or systemic immunosuppression was excluded. Worth noting for this clone: The antigen is not known.

V gave up 6 bases and J gave up 7 bases, with 19 bases separating them. Germline V lookup: CDR1 SNHLY, CDR2 FYNNEI. The CDR3 is made up of 15 amino acids. The protocol was immunoSEQ multiplex PCR, while the TCRdb copy is restricted to in-frame clones and leaves out a portion. The sample includes 20,000 to 30,000 clones, around 77% of them seen just once. The chain recombines TRBV2 with TRBJ1-5, with a weak D call TRBD1 (6 bases). Sequenced material: CD4+ or CD8+ T cells sorted from blood, taken in a trial of the OX40 agonist ivuxolimab. The sequence derives from an adult with an advanced solid tumor such as melanoma, head and neck, liver or kidney cancer. The CDR3 protein is CASRKSNRDNQPQHF. The CDR3 DNA sequence: TGTGCCAGCAGGAAATCCAACAGGGATAACCAGCCCCAGCATTTT.